The 21 T cell receptor beta chains reported below all come from one sample, sequenced in a study of CD8+ T cells in alopecia areata. Sequencing used cDNA as its template, made by extracting RNA and reverse transcribing it. This table comes from immunoSEQ multiplex PCR, and its TCRdb copy is limited to in-frame clones, with some not included. The sample has more than 95,000 clones; roughly 53% are singletons. The sequenced sample was CD4+ T cells sorted from blood. The receptors were gathered from a human donor in good health.

This chain joins TRBV4-1 and TRBJ2-7, with 8 nucleotides matching TRBD1. Trimming at V came to 2 bases and at J to 4 bases, leaving 4 bases not matched to a gene. The CDR3 runs to 14 residues. The germline gives CDR1 MGHRA, CDR2 YSYEKL. CDR3 sequence (DNA): TGCGCCAGCAGCCAAACAGGGGGTGGGTACGAGCAGTACTTC. Translated, it gives CASSQTGGGYEQYF.

This clone showed up just a few times. The gene calls are TRBV7-2 and TRBJ2-7; 8 nucleotides align to TRBD1. V was pared by 1 base and J by 2 bases, with 4 bases of the junction left unmatched. Germline V lookup: CDR1 SGHTA, CDR2 FQGNSA. The CDR3 has 15 amino acids. The CDR3 protein is CASSLVGQATYEQYF. The CDR3 DNA sequence: TGTGCCAGCAGCTTAGTGGGACAGGCTACCTACGAGCAGTACTTC. Together with reference TRBV7-2 and TRBJ2-7, the CDR3 gives the full variable domain: GAGVSQSPSNKVTEKGKDVELRCDPISGHTALYWYRQSLGQGLEFLIYFQGNSAPDKSGLPSDRFSAERTGGSVSTLTIQRTQQEDSAVYLCASSLVGQATYEQYFGPGTRLTVT.

This clone is deemed medium-sized (0.01 to 0.1%). The rearrangement links TRBV18 to TRBJ2-5; D remains unclear. The ends were cut back, 4 bases at V and 5 bases at J, with 11 bases in the middle. Germline-derived CDR1 and CDR2 are KGHSH and LQKENI. This CDR3 is built from 13 residues. The CDR3 reads CASSRAPGETQYF. As DNA, the CDR3 is TGTGCCAGCTCACGTGCGCCCGGGGAGACCCAGTACTTC.

This chain uses TRBV5-1 with TRBJ2-1; 8 nucleotides match TRBD1. This CDR3 is 15 amino acids long. The germline V gene has CDR1 SGHRS and CDR2 YFSETQ. Losses at the gene ends were 3 bases for V and 0 bases for J; bases not matched to a gene: 2. The CDR3 nucleotides read TGCGCCAGCAGCTCCACAGGGGGCTCCTACAATGAGCAGTTCTTC. This gives the protein CASSSTGGSYNEQFF.

This chain links TRBV29-1 with TRBJ1-1; possibly TRBD1 for D (6 bases). Trimming took 7 bases from V and 6 from J, leaving 24 bases between them. The V gene's germline CDR1 is SQVTM and CDR2 ANQGSEA. The CDR3 runs to 15 residues. The CDR3 protein is CSACRRDTSYPEAFF. DNA of the CDR3: TGCAGCGCCTGTCGTCGGGACACCTCTTACCCTGAAGCTTTCTTT.

V gene TRBV7-6 combines with J gene TRBJ2-6; no definite D call. V was shortened by 2 bases and J by 0 bases, with 11 bases between the two germline ends. This CDR3 comprises 17 residues. In germline, CDR1 is SGHVS, CDR2 FNYEAQ. CDR3 coding DNA: TGTGCCAGCAGCTTAATACCCCAGAACTCTGGGGCCAACGTCCTGACTTTC. Translated: CASSLIPQNSGANVLTF.

The J gene is TRBJ2-7, the V gene TRBV4-1; 9 nucleotides align to TRBD1. J gave up 5 bases and V 3 bases, and 11 bases lay outside the gene matches. The CDR3 runs 16 residues. Germline V gives CDR1 MGHRA, CDR2 YSYEKL. The CDR3 bases are TGCGCCAGCAGCCAGGCCGGGACAGGGATGAAGGACGAGCAGTACTTC. As protein: CASSQAGTGMKDEQYF.

The chain carries TRBV7-9 and TRBJ1-6, with TRBD1 identical over 7 bases. This CDR3 is 14 amino acids long. V shed 0 bases, J shed 10 bases, and the junction held 3 bases outside the gene matches. Germline CDR1 is SEHNR and CDR2 is FQNEAQ (reference sequence). CDR3 DNA: TGTGCCAGCAGCTTAGCACAGGGGAACTCACCCCTCCACTTT. Translation gives CASSLAQGNSPLHF.

V is TRBV15 and J is TRBJ2-5; D is uncertain. The CDR3 is 14 amino acids. Trimming removed 1 base from V and 0 bases from J, with 6 bases in between. CDR1 is LNHNV, CDR2 YYDKDF, per germline (reference sequence). CDR3 region: CATSRVADQETQYF. The CDR3 coding sequence is TGTGCCACCAGCAGAGTGGCGGACCAAGAGACCCAGTACTTC. The full variable domain, its missing parts supplied by reference TRBV15 and TRBJ2-5, is DAMVIQNPRYQVTQFGKPVTLSCSQTLNHNVMYWYQQKSSQAPKLLFHYYDKDFNNEADTPDNFQSRRPNTSFCFLDIRSPGLGDTAMYLCATSRVADQETQYFGPGTRLLVL.

The genes are TRBV29-1 and TRBJ1-1, with D possibly matching TRBD1 (6 bases). Germline CDR1 SQVTM, CDR2 ANQGSEA. The CDR3 length is 13 residues. V dropped 4 bases and J dropped 4 bases, with 13 bases sitting between them. CDR3 bases: TGCAGCGTTGCGAGGGGGTTGGGCACTGAAGCTTTCTTT. It translates to CSVARGLGTEAFF.

The V gene is TRBV15, the J gene TRBJ2-3; a weak D match, TRBD2 (7 bases). Germline-derived CDR1 and CDR2 are LNHNV and YYDKDF (reference sequence). There are 15 residues in the CDR3. V was clipped by 3 bases and J by 0 bases, with 10 bases between them. The CDR3, as DNA: TGTGCCACCAGCAGCGGGGGGCTGAGCACAGATACGCAGTATTTT. Translation gives CATSSGGLSTDTQYF.

This chain connects TRBV29-1 to TRBJ2-1; D is perhaps TRBD1 or TRBD2 (6 bases each). The germline V and J ends were trimmed by 7 bases and 6 bases, with 19 bases remaining between them. Germline CDR1 and CDR2: SQVTM and ANQGSEA. The CDR3 is 14 amino acids. The CDR3 reads CSDGGWGRGNEQFF. CDR3 nucleotides: TGCAGCGACGGAGGATGGGGGCGGGGCAATGAGCAGTTCTTC.

A few counts support this clone. The chain is built from TRBV18 and TRBJ1-1, with D possibly matching TRBD1 (5 bases). The CDR3 has 14 amino acids. The V end was cut by 2 bases, the J end by 2 bases, with 9 bases between. Per germline, CDR1 KGHSH and CDR2 LQKENI. This CDR3 is CASSPSQGNTEAFF. CDR3 coding DNA: TGTGCCAGCTCACCATCTCAGGGTAACACTGAAGCTTTCTTT.

In regard to this clone: One end of the junction is discordant with germline, which a read error may explain. The J gene is TRBJ2-7, the V gene TRBV25-1; TRBD1 matches at 12 bases. The germline CDR1 and CDR2 sequences are MGHDK and SYGVNS. There are 14 residues in the CDR3. The CDR3 sequence: CASGTGQGAYERYF. CDR3 DNA sequence: TGTGCCAGCGGTACGGGACAGGGGGCCTACGAGCGGTACTTC.

This chain uses TRBV7-2 with TRBJ2-1, with no clear D. This CDR3 region has 13 residues. V was pared by 3 bases and J by 0 bases, with 3 bases between. Germline-derived CDR1 and CDR2 are SGHTA and FQGNSA. CDR3 nucleotides: TGTGCCAGCAGCTTTAGCTCCTACAATGAGCAGTTCTTC. Residues: CASSFSSYNEQFF.

This clone showed up just a few times. This chain connects TRBV7-9 to TRBJ1-2; maybe TRBD1 (5 bases). This CDR3 region has 15 residues. In germline, CDR1 is SEHNR, CDR2 FQNEAQ (reference sequence). V was pared by 1 base and J by 2 bases, with 11 bases between. The CDR3, as DNA: TGTGCCAGCAGCTTAGACAGGCCCTCCAACTATGGCTACACCTTC. Its translation: CASSLDRPSNYGYTF.

This CDR3 reads CASSVRQGETQYF. Here the CDR3 DNA reads TGTGCCAGCAGCGTACGACAGGGGGAGACCCAGTACTTC. This chain connects TRBV9 to TRBJ2-5; TRBD1 agrees at 8 bases. The CDR3 totals 13 residues. J gave up 5 bases and V 1 base, and 1 base lay outside the gene matches. Germline lookup yields CDR1 SGDLS and CDR2 YYNGEE.

The chain links TRBV20-1 to TRBJ2-1; D ambiguous. Germline CDR1 and CDR2: DFQATT and SNEGSKA (reference sequence). Trimming pared 6 bases from V and 6 bases from J, leaving 9 bases between. This CDR3 spans 11 amino acids. As DNA, the CDR3 is TGCAGTGCCCCGGAGCTCAATGAGCAGTTCTTC. Translation gives CSAPELNEQFF.

This clone was found a few times. The rearrangement uses TRBV20-1 and TRBJ1-2, with D unclear. Trimming took off 4 bases at V and 9 bases at J, with 12 bases between the two ends. In germline, CDR1 is DFQATT, CDR2 SNEGSKA (reference sequence). This CDR3 has 11 amino acids. CDR3 coding DNA: TGCAGTGCTACGGGGAGCATCAGCTACACCTTC. Its translation is CSATGSISYTF.

The V and J genes are TRBV27 and TRBJ2-6; D not certain. The germline gives CDR1 MNHEY, CDR2 SMNVEV (reference sequence). This CDR3 has 15 residues. Trimming removed 6 bases at V and 0 bases at J, with 9 bases between. The CDR3 bases are TGTGCCAGCAGACGTCGGATCTCTGGGGCCAACGTCCTGACTTTC. This encodes CASRRRISGANVLTF. Full variable domain (missing parts from reference TRBV27 and TRBJ2-6): EAQVTQNPRYLITVTGKKLTVTCSQNMNHEYMSWYRQDPGLGLRQIYYSMNVEVTDKGDVPEGYKVSRKEKRNFPLILESPSPNQTSLYFCASRRRISGANVLTFGAGSRLTVL.

This chain uses TRBV11-2 with TRBJ1-2; D uncertain. V was cut by 0 bases and J by 3 bases, with 5 bases left in between. The CDR3 is made up of 13 amino acids. Germline assignment: CDR1 SGHAT and CDR2 FQNNGV. DNA of the CDR3: TGTGCCAGCAGCTTAGATTTGGACTATGGCTACACCTTC. Its translation is CASSLDLDYGYTF.